The clone carrying this T cell receptor beta chain was counted many times. TCRdb reanalysed the RT-PCR reads using MiXCR and keeps one entry per CDR3 protein. The table includes 650,000 to 800,000 distinct CDR3 sequences, 14% detected once. The CDR3 is 14 amino acids. V lost 6 bases, J lost 4 bases, and 8 bases stayed unmatched. V gene TRBV12-3 or TRBV12-4 combines with J gene TRBJ1-2; TRBD1 agrees at 7 bases. This sequence originates from a female donor in good health, serving as a healthy control. The sample consisted of memory CD4+ T cells from blood. The CDR3 protein is CASSPGRDSYGYTF. Written as DNA, the CDR3 is TGTGCCAGCAGCCCGGGCCGGGACAGCTATGGCTACACCTTC.